The clone carrying this TCR beta chain was recorded only once. A much larger clone differs by one base, so this may be a read error. This CDR3 contains 12 residues. Germline loops: CDR1 DFQATT, CDR2 SNEGSKA (reference sequence). These data belong to a study of tumor and adjacent non-tumor tissue in lung cancer. The library came from three nested PCR rounds adapted from ARM-PCR protocols. TCRdb processed the multiplex PCR reads anew with MiXCR; each CDR3 protein has one entry. The data hold over 100,000 distinct CDR3 sequences, with under 65% observed a single time. RNA was extracted from bulk tissue without any cell sorting. More than 3 cm separated this lung sample from the edge of the tumor.

V and J are TRBV20-1 and TRBJ1-1, with unresolved D. The sequenced material came from distant non-tumor lung tissue. This TCR derives from a man in his sixties with non-small cell lung cancer. DNA for the CDR3: TGCAGTGCTAGATTCATGAACACTGAAGTTTTCTTT. Its protein product is CSARFMNTEVFF.